This T cell receptor beta chain appears in the sequencing data of a study of blood T cell repertoires in COVID-19. Study overall: There were acute and convalescent COVID-19 samples, and they came from the United States, Italy and Spain. In each case, the material was cDNA or gDNA derived from T cells, B-cell-depleted T cells, or PBMCs.

Authors' data handling: Reference gene primer amplification gave nucleated cell count estimates. Repertoires were generated with immunoSEQ multiplex PCR, while TCRdb's copy carries only in-frame clones and drops some. Clone size and V and J calls were adopted from that table, with D and trimming inferred from the DNA. Of approximately 42,000 clones listed, approximately 70% are singletons. CDR1 is MDHEN, CDR2 SYDVKM, per germline. With 6 bases clipped from V and 0 bases from J, the junction kept 10 bases outside the gene matches. The CDR3 length is 16 residues. The specimen sequenced was peripheral blood. The chain combines TRBV28 with TRBJ2-7; 8 nucleotides align to TRBD1. This receptor was obtained from an older man with acute or convalescent COVID-19. CDR3 coding DNA: TGTGCCAGCAGCTTCGGAACCGGGACAGGCTCCTACGAGCAGTACTTC. It codes for CASSFGTGTGSYEQYF.